Listed below are T cell receptor beta chains from one sample, sequenced in a study of response to subunit inactivated influenza vaccine. One entry per CDR3 protein results from TCRdb running MiXCR on the RT-PCR reads. The repertoire holds about 160,000 distinct CDR3 sequences, with about a tenth as singletons. The sequenced sample was non-naive T cells sorted from PBMCs, obtained 35 to 45 days after vaccination. These receptor sequences come from a man aged 50 to 59 who received an inactivated influenza vaccine. CDR3s include the opening cysteine and the closing phenylalanine or tryptophan. Each record gives: J gene, V gene, clone size, D gene, CDR3 protein, CDR3 DNA. D genes are given only for firm matches. Rows may omit the clone size; those that give it use once, few, many or a size class.

TRBJ2-3 TRBV5-1 few TRBD1 CASSLYGTGKTNTQYF TGCGCCAGCAGCTTGTACGGGACAGGGAAAACAAATACGCAGTATTTT
TRBJ2-2 TRBV9 few - CASSALLAAGELFF TGTGCCAGCAGCGCCTTACTAGCCGCCGGGGAGCTGTTTTTT
TRBJ1-5 TRBV6-1 many - CASSGQQNQPQHF TGTGCCAGCAGCGGACAGCAAAATCAGCCCCAGCATTTT
TRBJ1-5 TRBV12-3/TRBV12-4 many - CASRPRGDSNQPQHF TGTGCCAGCAGGCCCCGTGGGGATAGCAATCAGCCCCAGCATTTT
TRBJ2-1 TRBV12-3/TRBV12-4 few TRBD2 CASSPWTSGREPREQFF TGTGCCAGCAGCCCTTGGACTAGCGGGAGGGAGCCCCGGGAGCAGTTCTTC
TRBJ2-1 TRBV4-3 many - CASSQEQGSGARYNEQFF TGCGCCAGCAGCCAAGAACAGGGGTCGGGGGCCAGGTACAATGAGCAGTTCTTC
TRBJ1-5 TRBV6-6 many - CASMTGGQPQHF TGTGCCAGCATGACAGGCGGGCAGCCCCAGCATTTT
TRBJ1-5 TRBV20-1 few - CSAHKDNVGAQHF TGCAGTGCTCATAAGGACAACGTTGGGGCCCAGCATTTT
TRBJ2-2 TRBV11-2 - TRBD2 CASSSTLAGSTGELFF TGTGCCAGCAGCTCCACACTAGCGGGAAGTACCGGGGAGCTGTTTTTT
TRBJ1-1 TRBV9 many - CASSPRGQTPTEAFF TGTGCCAGCAGCCCAAGAGGACAGACGCCTACTGAAGCTTTCTTT
TRBJ2-4 TRBV20-1 - - CSAAPVAKNIQYF TGCAGTGCTGCTCCTGTAGCCAAAAACATTCAGTACTTC
TRBJ1-2 TRBV20-1 - - CSARDPGTPGGYTF TGCAGTGCTAGAGATCCCGGGACTCCCGGGGGCTACACCTTC
TRBJ2-3 TRBV10-3 many TRBD2 CAISGVAGGRDTQYF TGTGCCATCAGTGGCGTAGCGGGAGGGCGAGATACGCAGTATTTT
TRBJ2-7 TRBV28 many TRBD2 CASMEEREGGEQYF TGTGCCAGCATGGAGGAGCGGGAGGGTGGTGAGCAGTACTTC
TRBJ2-7 TRBV4-2 - TRBD1 CASSQDGTGNYEQYF TGTGCCAGCAGCCAAGACGGGACAGGAAACTACGAGCAGTACTTC
TRBJ2-7 TRBV7-2 few - CASSPVQGLSEQYF TGTGCCAGCAGCCCCGTGCAGGGTCTTAGTGAGCAGTACTTC
TRBJ1-2 TRBV4-1 few - CASSQGSFGQPQYGYTF TGCGCCAGCAGCCAAGGTTCTTTCGGACAGCCCCAGTATGGCTACACCTTC
TRBJ2-3 TRBV6-1 few - CASSEDVRADTQYF TGTGCCAGCAGTGAAGATGTTAGGGCAGATACGCAGTATTTT
TRBJ1-3 TRBV3-1 - - CASSQNRGNTIYF TGTGCCAGCAGCCAAAACAGGGGAAACACCATATATTTT
TRBJ1-5 TRBV12-3/TRBV12-4 many - CASSLRGFQPQHF TGTGCCAGCAGTTTGCGGGGGTTTCAGCCCCAGCATTTT
TRBJ2-5 TRBV2 many - CASSEARASQETQYF TGTGCCAGCAGTGAAGCGCGTGCCTCCCAAGAGACCCAGTACTTC
TRBJ2-7 TRBV30 few - CAWSPTGSEQYF TGTGCCTGGAGTCCTACAGGTTCCGAGCAGTACTTC
TRBJ2-1 TRBV7-8 - - CASRPTREMGDEQFF TGTGCCAGCCGTCCCACTAGGGAAATGGGGGATGAGCAGTTCTTC
TRBJ1-5 TRBV7-2 few TRBD1 CASSRDRGSPQHF TGTGCCAGCAGCCGGGACAGGGGGTCGCCCCAGCATTTT
TRBJ2-5 TRBV7-9 many TRBD1 CASSLDRDQETQYF TGTGCCAGCAGCTTGGACAGGGATCAAGAGACCCAGTACTTC
TRBJ1-6 TRBV28 - TRBD1 CASKGAANSPLHF TGTGCCAGCAAGGGGGCGGCTAATTCACCCCTCCACTTT
TRBJ1-6 TRBV7-9 few TRBD1 CASSPRTGYNSPLHF TGTGCCAGCAGCCCGCGGACAGGATATAATTCACCCCTCCACTTT
TRBJ2-7 TRBV11-3 few TRBD1 CASRQITGTVQYF TGTGCCAGCAGACAAATTACCGGGACAGTGCAGTACTTC
TRBJ2-1 TRBV11-2 - - CASSLSRGNNEQFF TGTGCCAGCAGTCTCTCGAGGGGAAACAATGAGCAGTTCTTC
TRBJ1-3 TRBV14 - TRBD1 CASSQTIPERGHLSGNTIYF TGTGCCAGCAGCCAAACAATACCCGAGAGGGGGCATCTCTCTGGAAACACCATATATTTT
TRBJ2-5 TRBV2 - TRBD2 CASSELAGGSQTQYF TGTGCCAGCAGTGAACTAGCGGGAGGGAGCCAGACCCAGTACTTC
TRBJ1-6 TRBV20-1 many - CSARMRGALSPLHF TGCAGTGCTAGGATGAGGGGGGCCTTAAGCCCCCTCCACTTT
TRBJ2-1 TRBV5-1 medium-sized - CASSLGQYNEQFF TGCGCCAGCAGCTTGGGACAGTACAATGAGCAGTTCTTC
TRBJ2-7 TRBV20-1 many - CSARDIYRVPQYF TGCAGTGCTAGAGATATATACAGGGTCCCGCAGTACTTC
TRBJ2-5 TRBV7-8 few - CASSFFTGSRETQYF TGTGCCAGCAGCTTTTTCACAGGGAGTCGGGAGACCCAGTACTTC
TRBJ1-6 TRBV4-3 few - CASSQVTGRSSPLHF TGCGCCAGCAGCCAAGTTACAGGGAGGAGTTCACCCCTCCACTTT
TRBJ2-3 TRBV10-3 many TRBD1 CATQGQGPDTQYF TGTGCCACCCAGGGACAGGGTCCAGATACGCAGTATTTT
TRBJ2-7 TRBV20-1 - TRBD2 CSARTLAGGTPYEQYF TGCAGTGCTAGAACGCTAGCGGGAGGTACGCCTTACGAGCAGTACTTC
TRBJ2-7 TRBV27 few TRBD1 CASSLSMTGTGYEQYF TGTGCCAGCAGTTTATCGATGACCGGGACAGGATACGAGCAGTACTTC
TRBJ2-2 TRBV9 - - CASSVGSGLNTGELFF TGTGCCAGCAGCGTAGGCTCCGGACTCAACACCGGGGAGCTGTTTTTT
TRBJ2-3 TRBV7-8 many - CASSSSPPQDTQYF TGTGCCAGCAGCTCCTCACCCCCGCAAGATACGCAGTATTTT
TRBJ2-5 TRBV12-3/TRBV12-4 many TRBD1 CASSIRRGRETQYF TGTGCCAGCAGTATTCGCAGGGGGCGGGAGACCCAGTACTTC
TRBJ2-2 TRBV7-8 few - CASSLVGLAGELFF TGTGCCAGCAGCTTAGTGGGGTTAGCCGGGGAGCTGTTTTTT
TRBJ1-1 TRBV5-4 - - CASSLPENTEVFF TGTGCCAGCAGCTTGCCGGAGAACACTGAAGTTTTCTTT
TRBJ2-5 TRBV4-1 - TRBD2 CASSQDLRGARETQYF TGCGCCAGCAGCCAAGATCTGCGGGGGGCGAGAGAGACCCAGTACTTC
TRBJ1-5 TRBV20-1 - TRBD1 CSARGQGDQPQHF TGCAGTGCCCGAGGACAGGGGGATCAGCCCCAGCATTTT
TRBJ2-5 TRBV9 few - CASSGEAGETQYF TGTGCCAGCAGCGGAGAAGCGGGAGAGACCCAGTACTTC
TRBJ2-1 TRBV20-1 many TRBD2 CSAISTRGTIRNEQFF TGCAGTGCTATCTCAACCCGGGGGACTATTCGAAATGAGCAGTTCTTC
TRBJ2-5 TRBV7-6 - - CASSFYADGETTQYF TGTGCCAGCAGCTTTTATGCCGACGGTGAAACCACCCAGTACTTC
TRBJ2-2 TRBV2 once - CALSLRPVALSNTGELFF TGTGCCCTCAGCCTACGCCCGGTGGCCCTGTCGAACACCGGGGAGCTGTTTTTT
TRBJ2-2 TRBV27 - TRBD1 CASSQQTGATGELFF TGTGCCAGCAGTCAACAGACAGGGGCCACCGGGGAGCTGTTTTTT
TRBJ2-2 TRBV12-3/TRBV12-4 - TRBD1 CASRIQGSVSGELFF TGTGCCAGTAGGATACAGGGGAGTGTGTCCGGGGAGCTGTTTTTT
TRBJ2-5 TRBV20-1 few - CSARVGNREGKTQYF TGCAGTGCTAGAGTGGGGAACAGGGAGGGAAAGACCCAGTACTTC